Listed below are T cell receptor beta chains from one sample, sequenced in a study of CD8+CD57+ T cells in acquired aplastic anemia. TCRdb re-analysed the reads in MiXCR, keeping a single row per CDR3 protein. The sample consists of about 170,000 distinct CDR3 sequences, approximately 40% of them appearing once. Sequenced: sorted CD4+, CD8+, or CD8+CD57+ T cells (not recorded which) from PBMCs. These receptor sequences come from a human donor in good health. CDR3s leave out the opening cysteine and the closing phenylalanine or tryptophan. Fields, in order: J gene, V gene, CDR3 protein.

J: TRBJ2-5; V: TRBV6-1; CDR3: ASNLWAAEETQY
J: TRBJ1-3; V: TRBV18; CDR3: ASSPEGKNTIY
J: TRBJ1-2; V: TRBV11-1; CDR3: ASSFSLPRTGIPYGYT
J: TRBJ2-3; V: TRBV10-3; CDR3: AINTGRSSTDTQY
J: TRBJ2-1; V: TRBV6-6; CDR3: ASSGQGGGEQF
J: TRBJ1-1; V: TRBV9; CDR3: ASSVKDAGALNTEAF
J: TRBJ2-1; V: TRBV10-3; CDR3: AISESTSVGDEQF
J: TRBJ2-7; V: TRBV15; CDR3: ATSPRGQSYEQY
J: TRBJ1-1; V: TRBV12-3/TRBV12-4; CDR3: ASSSKRVTEAF
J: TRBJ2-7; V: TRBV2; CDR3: ASSLQAGGPYEQY
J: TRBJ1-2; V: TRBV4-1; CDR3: ASSQLTGGLYGYT
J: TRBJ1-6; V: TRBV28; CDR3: ASQQGGAGGGSPLH
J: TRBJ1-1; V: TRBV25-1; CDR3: ATRPSVPRGNTEAF
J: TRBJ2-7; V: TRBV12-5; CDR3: ASGMGQGSYEQY
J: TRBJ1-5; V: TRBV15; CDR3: ATSSVTGNQPQH
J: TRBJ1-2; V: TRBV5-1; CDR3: ASSFATGSGYGYT
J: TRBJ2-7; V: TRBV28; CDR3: ASSLLVQLLGLTYEQY
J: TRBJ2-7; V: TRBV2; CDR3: ASSPGHVAEQY
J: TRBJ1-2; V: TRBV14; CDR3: ASSLGGREGYT
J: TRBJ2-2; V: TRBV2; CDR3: ASSQTFSANTGELF
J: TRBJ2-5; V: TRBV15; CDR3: ATSRADRAGQETQY
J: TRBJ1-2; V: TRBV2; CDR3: ASILSPVGRYGYT
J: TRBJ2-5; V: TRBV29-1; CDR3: SAAPRGRAGIQETQY
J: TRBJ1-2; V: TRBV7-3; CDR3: ASRLDPNYGYT
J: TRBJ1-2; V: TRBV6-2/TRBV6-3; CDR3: ASSYSNHRGRNYGYT
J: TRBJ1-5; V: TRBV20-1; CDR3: SARGANQPQH
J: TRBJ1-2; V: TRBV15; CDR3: ATSRGRLPQPYGYT
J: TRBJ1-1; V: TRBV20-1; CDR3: SAREGRMENTEAF
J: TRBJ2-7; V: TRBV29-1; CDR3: SVEFVGYEQY
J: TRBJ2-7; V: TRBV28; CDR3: ASLTRGGREQY
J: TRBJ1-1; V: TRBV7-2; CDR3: ASHDRFGTEAF
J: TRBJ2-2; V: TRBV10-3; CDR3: AIKSSENTGELF
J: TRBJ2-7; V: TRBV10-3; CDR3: AIRERGGLNHEQY